The following is a T cell receptor (beta chain) sequence with its context. Its antigen is unknown. The data were taken from a study of cytomegalovirus exposure and HLA in healthy donors. As for the study in general: For the approximately 400 genotyped donors, about 79% fell within the Caucasian-associated ancestry cluster. Study results and limitations: V- and J-gene trimming in TCR beta was tied to a missense DCLRE1C variant by an analysis performed later. Among donors in an Asian-associated ancestry cluster, a later analysis reportedly found fewer N-insertions than the roughly 650-donor mean.

PCR was performed using 60 Vbeta and 13 Jbeta primers. Original methodology: Around 80 million unique TCR beta chains, around 11 million of them shared, were counted by a later analysis. Only in-frame clones appear in the TCRdb table, and some are missing; sequencing was by immunoSEQ multiplex PCR. That table supplies the V and J calls and clone size; D and trimming were determined from the DNA. Of some 140,000 clones listed, 70% to 90% are singletons. This CDR3 comprises 18 residues. Germline CDR1 MDHEN, CDR2 SYDVKM. V was clipped by 5 bases and J by 4 bases; unmatched bases: 18. The sample consisted of PBMCs. The clonotype was recovered from a woman aged 40 to 50 in good health and CMV-seropositive. The rearrangement uses TRBV28 and TRBJ2-5; 8 bases agree with TRBD2. CDR3 bases: TGTGCCAGCAGTCTAAGCTTTCTTCGCGGGGGGAGTGGAGAGACCCAGTACTTC. Encoded protein: CASSLSFLRGGSGETQYF. The whole variable domain, filled in from reference TRBV28 and TRBJ2-5, reads DVKVTQSSRYLVKRTGEKVFLECVQDMDHENMFWYRQDPGLGLRLIYFSYDVKMKEKGDIPEGYSVSREKKERFSLILESASTNQTSMYLCASSLSFLRGGSGETQYFGPGTRLLVL.